This paragraph reports one TCR beta chain. This clone's antigen is unknown. It has no much larger one-base neighbor in the sample; base qualities were not kept. The record originates from a study of blood T cell repertoires in COVID-19 (TCRdb year 2020). Describing the broader study: Samples covering the acute and convalescent phases of COVID-19 were provided by collaborators in the United States, Italy and Spain. The prospective study material was composed of cDNA or gDNA derived from T cells, B-cell-depleted T cells, or PBMCs. The repertoires were released in a freely available public database intended as a resource for research on the immune response to SARS-CoV-2. A de-identified subject ID, COVID-19 status, age in years and sex were almost always included in the sample metadata. HLA class I and class II types, where available, came from metadata supplied by the sample provider rather than from assay-based typing. Deeply sampled blood TCRbeta repertoires from subjects exposed to, actively infected with, or recovered from COVID-19 were included in the dataset. The samples were drawn from two sources: the first 160 participants of the ongoing ImmuneRACE study, and 1,200 or so subjects contributed by 6 global collaborators. Findings and caveats that apply to the study as a whole: The quantity of clinical and demographic metadata differed by source and by participant and was supplied without curation.

Trimming removed 4 bases from V and 2 bases from J; the gene matches leave 6 bases unexplained. Reading the germline V gene gives CDR1 SGHRS and CDR2 YFSETQ. Counted from cysteine to phenylalanine, this CDR3 has 16 amino acids. Kept here is only the CDR3 DNA, which spans 48 bases and is read in frame from base 1. The immunoSEQ Assay, a bias-controlled multiplex PCR, was used to amplify TCRbeta CDR3 regions from genomic DNA. The original methods were these. The number of nucleated cells in each sample was estimated by amplification of reference gene primers within the assay. To quantify the absolute abundance of each unique TCRbeta CDR3 rearrangement, sequence reads were collapsed and filtered. For each sample, productive Simpson clonality was calculated as the square root of Simpson's diversity index across productive rearrangements. Imported from immuneACCESS, the table was reduced by TCRdb to in-frame sequences with V and J called. These copies leave out some clones; in studies compared against another copy, an unresolved V gene accounts for under half, and the cause of the remainder is not known. V and J calls and clone size are copied from that table; D and trimming were computed from the DNA. The sample data list approximately 280,000 clones, and 75% to 90% of these were observed just once. In total, the top ten clones hold 2.1% of the sample.

A second Seattle source provided samples from volunteer blood donors who had recovered from COVID-19. Whole blood was collected in K2EDTA tubes by collaborating institutions according to the institutions' own protocols. For TCRbeta analysis, collaborator samples were shipped as frozen whole blood, as isolated PBMCs, or as DNA extracted from either sample type. This clonotype originated in a woman in her thirties who had recovered from COVID-19. The chain employs TRBV5-1 and TRBJ2-7, and 13 bases in between align with TRBD2. The sequencing sample was made of peripheral blood. The CDR3 here reads CASSPPGLAGPYEQYF. The DNA sequence reads TGCGCCAGCAGCCCACCGGGACTAGCGGGACCCTACGAGCAGTACTTC.